The clone carrying this TCR beta chain was found once. Clones were read by immunoSEQ multiplex PCR, and TCRdb kept only the in-frame ones, dropping some. The sample includes around 150,000 clones, around nine tenths of them seen just once. The data derive from a study of control samples from healthy donors and cancer patients. This CDR3 has 17 residues. With V trimmed by 0 bases and J by 2 bases, 9 bases remained unmatched. Germline V gives CDR1 LNHNV, CDR2 YYDKDF (reference sequence). The rearrangement uses TRBV15 and TRBJ2-7; 8 nucleotides agree with TRBD1. The receptor's source is a man aged 25 to 40 in good health. Sequences were obtained from blood. Written as DNA, the CDR3 is TGTGCCACCAGCAGAGACCCCCCCTTGACAGGGGCCTACGAGCAGTACTTC. Translation gives CATSRDPPLTGAYEQYF.